The clone carrying this T cell receptor (beta chain) was found once. As yet, its antigen is unknown. The sample comes from a study of T cells and Merkel cell carcinoma outcomes. General study points: Merkel cell carcinoma outcomes were reportedly predicted by repertoire and T-cell density.

Sequencing used immunoSEQ multiplex PCR; TCRdb keeps in-frame clones, though not all of them. The sample includes around 15,000 clones, 87% of them seen just once. The TCR was taken from a human donor with Merkel cell carcinoma. The sample consisted of tumor tissue from Merkel cell carcinoma.

In DNA, the CDR3 is TGTGCCAGCTCTCCCGACAGGGGGATTCCCTACGAGCAGTACTTC. This translates into CASSPDRGIPYEQYF. The chain is built from TRBV18 and TRBJ2-7, with 9 bases that match TRBD1. Trimming cost V 6 bases and J 2 bases; bases outside gene matches: 8. This CDR3 has 15 amino acids. Per the germline V gene, CDR1 is KGHSH and CDR2 is LQKENI.